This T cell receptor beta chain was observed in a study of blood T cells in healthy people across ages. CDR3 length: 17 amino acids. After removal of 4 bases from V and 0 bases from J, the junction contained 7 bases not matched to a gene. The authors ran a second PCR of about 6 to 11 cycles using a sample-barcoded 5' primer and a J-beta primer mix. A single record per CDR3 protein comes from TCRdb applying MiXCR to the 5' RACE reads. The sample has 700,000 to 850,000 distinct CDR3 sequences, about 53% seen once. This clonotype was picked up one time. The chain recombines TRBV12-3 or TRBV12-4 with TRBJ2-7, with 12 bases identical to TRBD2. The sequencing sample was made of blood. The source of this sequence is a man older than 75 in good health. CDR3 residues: CASSSELTSGSSYEQYF. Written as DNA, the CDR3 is TGTGCCAGCAGTTCCGAGTTGACTAGCGGGAGCTCCTACGAGCAGTACTTC.